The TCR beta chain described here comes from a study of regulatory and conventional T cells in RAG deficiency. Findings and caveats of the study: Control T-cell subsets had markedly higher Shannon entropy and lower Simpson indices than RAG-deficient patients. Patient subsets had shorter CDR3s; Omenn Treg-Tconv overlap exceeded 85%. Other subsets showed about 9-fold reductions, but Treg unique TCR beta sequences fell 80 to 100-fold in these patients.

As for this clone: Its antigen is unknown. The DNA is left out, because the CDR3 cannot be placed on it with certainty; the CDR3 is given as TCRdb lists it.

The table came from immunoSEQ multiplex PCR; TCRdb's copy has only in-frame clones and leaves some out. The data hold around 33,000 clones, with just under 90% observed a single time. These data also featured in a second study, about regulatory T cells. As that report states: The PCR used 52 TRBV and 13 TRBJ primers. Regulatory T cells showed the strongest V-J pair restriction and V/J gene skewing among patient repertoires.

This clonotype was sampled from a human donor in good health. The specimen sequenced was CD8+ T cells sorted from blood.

This CDR3 is CASSFGTGSWNTF. The V gene is TRBV5-6, the J gene TRBJ1-2; the D call of TRBD1 is as the table states it, not checked on the DNA. The CDR3 length equals 13 residues, ends included. The germline V gene encodes CDR1 SGHDT and CDR2 YYEEEE.